This entry concerns a single T cell receptor (beta chain). The trim removed 1 base at V and 4 bases at J, leaving 13 bases unmatched. The CDR3 runs 18 residues. Germline V CDR1 and CDR2: LNHNV, YYDKDF (reference sequence). The data belong to a study of blood T cell repertoires in COVID-19. Generated by immunoSEQ multiplex PCR, the TCRdb table keeps only in-frame clones and is missing some. The sample includes some 400,000 clones, about nine tenths of them seen just once. The clonotype comes from a woman aged 35 to 49 who had been exposed to COVID-19. The J gene is TRBJ1-2, the V gene TRBV15; the match to TRBD1 covers 9 bases. Material: PBMCs or T cells enriched from blood (not recorded which). The chain's CDR3 is CATSRVGLPGQGTYGYTF. CDR3 nucleotides: TGTGCCACCAGCAGAGTGGGGCTCCCCGGACAGGGGACCTATGGCTACACCTTC.